These 2 T cell receptor beta chains were sequenced from one sample in a study of T cell responses to AZD1222 COVID-19 vaccine. This table comes from immunoSEQ multiplex PCR, and its TCRdb copy is limited to in-frame clones, with some not included. The table shows 130,000 or so clones, with around 90% occurring only once. Here the sequenced sample was peripheral blood, taken 28 days after the second AZD1222 dose. The receptors were sampled from an adult who received the AZD1222 COVID-19 vaccine.

V gene TRBV7-9 combines with J gene TRBJ2-3, with a tentative D call TRBD1 (6 bases). Trimming removed 6 bases at V and 2 bases at J, with 18 bases between. Germline lookup yields CDR1 SEHNR and CDR2 FQNEAQ (reference sequence). CDR3 length: 16 residues. CDR3 in amino acids: CASSSPGTTYTDTQYF. The DNA of the CDR3 is TGTGCCAGCAGTTCTCCCGGGACAACCTACACAGATACGCAGTATTTT.

The V call is TRBV6-6, the J call TRBJ1-1; perhaps TRBD1 as D (5 bases). CDR3 length: 16 residues. Deletions cut 6 bases from V and 1 base from J, with 18 bases between. Looked up from germline, CDR1 is MNHNY and CDR2 is SVGAGI (reference sequence). The CDR3 DNA sequence: TGTGCCAGCAGCCCCGGGTCGGGAAGGGGGAACACTGAAGCTTTCTTT. Its translation: CASSPGSGRGNTEAFF.